This T cell receptor beta chain was retrieved from a study of blood T cell repertoires in COVID-19. Across the whole study: Material from acute and convalescent COVID-19 was sourced from the United States, Italy and Spain. Sample material is recorded as cDNA or gDNA derived from T cells, B-cell-depleted T cells, or PBMCs.

Germline values: CDR1 MDHEN, CDR2 SYDVKM. The CDR3 extends over 14 amino acids. Trimming shortened V by 6 bases and J by 4 bases, and 13 bases separated the two germline ends. As processed by the authors: The assay estimated nucleated cells by amplifying reference gene primers. TCRdb keeps only in-frame clones here, not all; method: immunoSEQ multiplex PCR. D and trimming were read from the DNA, whereas the V and J calls and clone size are those reported in that table. The sample yields fewer than 350,000 clones, around 86% seen once. The TCR was taken from a woman aged 55-70 years with active or convalescent COVID-19. What was sequenced was peripheral blood. The chain joins TRBV28 to TRBJ1-5; no firm D call. The CDR3 loop is CASSRDLTNQPQHF. In DNA form, the CDR3 reads TGTGCCAGCAGCCGGGATCTAACTAATCAGCCCCAGCATTTT.